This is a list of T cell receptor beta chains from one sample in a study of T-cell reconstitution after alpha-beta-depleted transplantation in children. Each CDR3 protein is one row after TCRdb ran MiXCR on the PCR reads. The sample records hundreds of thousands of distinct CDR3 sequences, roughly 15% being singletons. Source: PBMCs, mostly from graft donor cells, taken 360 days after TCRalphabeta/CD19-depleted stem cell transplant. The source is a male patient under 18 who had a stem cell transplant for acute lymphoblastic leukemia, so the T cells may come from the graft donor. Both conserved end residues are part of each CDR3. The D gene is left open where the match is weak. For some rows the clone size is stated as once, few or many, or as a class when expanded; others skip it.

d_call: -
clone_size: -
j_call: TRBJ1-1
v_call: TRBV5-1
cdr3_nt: TGCGCCAGCAAGGACTTCAGGGCCCGGAACACTGAAGCTTTCTTT
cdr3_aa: CASKDFRARNTEAFF

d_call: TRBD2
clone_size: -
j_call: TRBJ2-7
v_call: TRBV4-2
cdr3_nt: TGTGCCAGCAGCCACGCTCCCCGACTAGCGGGGGACTACGAGCAGTACTTC
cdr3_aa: CASSHAPRLAGDYEQYF

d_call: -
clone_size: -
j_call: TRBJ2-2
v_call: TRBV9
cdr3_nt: TGTGCCAGCAGCGTAGCTGTGGGACCAAACACCGGGGAGCTGTTTTTT
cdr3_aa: CASSVAVGPNTGELFF

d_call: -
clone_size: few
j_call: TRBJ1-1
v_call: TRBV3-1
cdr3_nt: TGTGCCAGCAGCCACGTAAGAGGGACTGAAGCTTTCTTT
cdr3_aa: CASSHVRGTEAFF

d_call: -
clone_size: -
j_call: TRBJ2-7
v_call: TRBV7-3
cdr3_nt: TGTGCCAGCAGTTTTACCCGTAGGGGGAGGAACGAGCAGTACTTC
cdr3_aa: CASSFTRRGRNEQYF

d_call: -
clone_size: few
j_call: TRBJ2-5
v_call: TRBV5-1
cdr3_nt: TGCGCCAGCAGCGAGCAGTACCAAGAGACCCAGTACTTC
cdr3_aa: CASSEQYQETQYF

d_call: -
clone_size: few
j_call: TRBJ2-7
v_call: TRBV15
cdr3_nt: TGTGCCACCAGCAGAGATGAAGAGATTTCCTACGAGCAGTACTTC
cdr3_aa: CATSRDEEISYEQYF

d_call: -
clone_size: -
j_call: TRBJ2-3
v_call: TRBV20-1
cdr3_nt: TGCAGTGCTAATTTTTTTACAGATACGCAGTATTTT
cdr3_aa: CSANFFTDTQYF

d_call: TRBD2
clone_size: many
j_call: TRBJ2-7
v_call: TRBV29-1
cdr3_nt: TGCAGCGTCCAACTAGCGGGAGGCGTCTACGAGCAGTACTTC
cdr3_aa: CSVQLAGGVYEQYF

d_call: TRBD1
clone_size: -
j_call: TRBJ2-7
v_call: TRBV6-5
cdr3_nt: TGTGCCAGCAGTCACGACAGGGGGAGATCCTACGAGCAGTACTTC
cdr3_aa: CASSHDRGRSYEQYF

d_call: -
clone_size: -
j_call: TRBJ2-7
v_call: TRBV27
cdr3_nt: TGTGCCAGCAGTTTACCTGACAGGAATTACGAGCAGTACTTC
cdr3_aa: CASSLPDRNYEQYF

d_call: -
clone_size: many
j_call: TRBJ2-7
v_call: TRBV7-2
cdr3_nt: TGTGCCAGCAGCCGGGAATACGAGCAGTACTTC
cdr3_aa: CASSREYEQYF

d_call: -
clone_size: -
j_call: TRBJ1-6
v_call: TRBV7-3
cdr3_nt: TGTGCCAGCAGCTTACTGGGATTGGGTTCACCCCTCCACTTT
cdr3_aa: CASSLLGLGSPLHF

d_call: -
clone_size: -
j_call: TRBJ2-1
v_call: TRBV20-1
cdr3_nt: TGCAGTGCTCACATGGTAGATGAGCAGTTCTTC
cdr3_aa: CSAHMVDEQFF

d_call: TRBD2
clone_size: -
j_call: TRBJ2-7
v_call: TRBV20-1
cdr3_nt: TGCAGTGCCGCGCCGACTAGCGGGAGAATCTACGAGCAGTACTTC
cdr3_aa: CSAAPTSGRIYEQYF

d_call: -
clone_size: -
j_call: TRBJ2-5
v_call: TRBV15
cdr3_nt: TGTGCCACCAGCAGAGATGGAAAGGGGGGAGAGACCCAGTACTTC
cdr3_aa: CATSRDGKGGETQYF

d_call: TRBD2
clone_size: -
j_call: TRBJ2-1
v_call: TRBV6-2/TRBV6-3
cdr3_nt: TGTGCCAGCATAGGACTCTTTCGGGAGGACAATGAGCAGTTCTTC
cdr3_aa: CASIGLFREDNEQFF

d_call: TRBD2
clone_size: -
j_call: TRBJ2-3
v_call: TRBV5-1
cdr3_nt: TGCGCCAGCAGCCCCGGGACTAGGAGCACAGATACGCAGTATTTT
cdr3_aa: CASSPGTRSTDTQYF

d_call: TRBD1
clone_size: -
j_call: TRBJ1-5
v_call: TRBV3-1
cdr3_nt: TGTGCCAGCAGCCATGACAGGGAACCTAATCAGCCCCAGCATTTT
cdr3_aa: CASSHDREPNQPQHF

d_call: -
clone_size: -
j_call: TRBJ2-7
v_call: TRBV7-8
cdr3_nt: TGTGCCAGCAGCCCCTATTTGGTCTCCTACGAGCAGTACTTC
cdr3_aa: CASSPYLVSYEQYF

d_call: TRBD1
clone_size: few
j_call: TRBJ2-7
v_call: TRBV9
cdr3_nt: TGTGCCAGCAGCGCAATGGGACAGGGGGGATCCTACGAGCAGTACTTC
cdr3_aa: CASSAMGQGGSYEQYF

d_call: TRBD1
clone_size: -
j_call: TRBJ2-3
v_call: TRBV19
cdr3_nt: TGTGCCAGTAGTATCTTCGGACAGGTCACCAGCACAGATACGCAGTATTTT
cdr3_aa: CASSIFGQVTSTDTQYF

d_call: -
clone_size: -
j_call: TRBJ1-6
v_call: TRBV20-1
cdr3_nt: TGCAGTGCTAGGGTCCACTCCTATAATTCACCCCTCCACTTT
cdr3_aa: CSARVHSYNSPLHF

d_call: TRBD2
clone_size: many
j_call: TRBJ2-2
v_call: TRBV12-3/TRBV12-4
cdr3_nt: TGTGCCAGCAGTCAACGGACTAGTCCGGGCACCGGGGAGCTGTTTTTT
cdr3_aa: CASSQRTSPGTGELFF

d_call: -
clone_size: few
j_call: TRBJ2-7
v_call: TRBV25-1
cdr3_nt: TGTGCCAGCAGACGAAAGGGCTCCCTTTTCGGTGAGCAGTACTTC
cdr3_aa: CASRRKGSLFGEQYF

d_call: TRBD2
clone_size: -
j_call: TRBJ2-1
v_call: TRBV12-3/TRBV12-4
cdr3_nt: TGTGCCAGCAGCGGACTAGCGATTGGGCTGGAGGGGTACAATGAGCAGTTCTTC
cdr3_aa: CASSGLAIGLEGYNEQFF

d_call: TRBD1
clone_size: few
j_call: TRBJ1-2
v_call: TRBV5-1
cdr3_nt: TGCGCCAGCAGCTCGACAGGGGAGGCCTATGGCTACACCTTC
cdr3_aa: CASSSTGEAYGYTF

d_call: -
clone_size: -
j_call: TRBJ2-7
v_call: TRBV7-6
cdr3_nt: TGTGCCAGCAGCTCAAGCTCTAAGCGAAACATCTACGAGCAGTACTTC
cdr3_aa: CASSSSSKRNIYEQYF

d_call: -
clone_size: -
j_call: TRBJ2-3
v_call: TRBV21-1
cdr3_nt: TGTGCCAGCAGCAATGCGGTCACAGATACGCAGTATTTT
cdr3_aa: CASSNAVTDTQYF

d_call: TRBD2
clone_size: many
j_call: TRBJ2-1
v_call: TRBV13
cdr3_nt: TGTGCCAGCAGCTCCTCTAGCGGGAGGGCCCCCAATGAGCAGTTCTTC
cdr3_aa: CASSSSSGRAPNEQFF

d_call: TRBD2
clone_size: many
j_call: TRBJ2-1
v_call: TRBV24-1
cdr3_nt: TGTGCCACCAGTCTAGCGGGGTACAATGAGCAGTTCTTC
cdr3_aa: CATSLAGYNEQFF

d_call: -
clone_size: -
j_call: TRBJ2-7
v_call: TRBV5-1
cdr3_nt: TGCGCCAGCAGCTTGGACGGGACCCCAGGGCACGAGCAGTACTTC
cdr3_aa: CASSLDGTPGHEQYF

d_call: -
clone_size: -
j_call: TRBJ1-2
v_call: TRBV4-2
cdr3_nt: TGTGCCAGCAGCCAAGGCACAGGGAACTATGGCTACACCTTC
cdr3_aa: CASSQGTGNYGYTF

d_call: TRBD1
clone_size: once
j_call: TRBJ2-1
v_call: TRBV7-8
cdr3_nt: TGTGCCAGCAGCTTAGGGCAGGGACAGAGCTCCTACAATGAGCAGTTCTTC
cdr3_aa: CASSLGQGQSSYNEQFF

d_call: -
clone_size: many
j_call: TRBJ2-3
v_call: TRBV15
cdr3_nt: TGTGCCACCAGCGGTATAGATACGCAGTATTTT
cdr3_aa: CATSGIDTQYF

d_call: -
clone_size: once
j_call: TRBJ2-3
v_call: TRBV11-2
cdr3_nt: TGTGCCAGCAGCGACACCAGACTCCCGATGCCCTTTACTAGCACAGATACGCAGTATTTT
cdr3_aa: CASSDTRLPMPFTSTDTQYF

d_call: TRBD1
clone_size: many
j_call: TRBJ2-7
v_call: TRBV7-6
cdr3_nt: TGTGCCAGCAGCTTAGGGACAGGGGGAGCCTACGAGCAGTACTTC
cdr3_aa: CASSLGTGGAYEQYF

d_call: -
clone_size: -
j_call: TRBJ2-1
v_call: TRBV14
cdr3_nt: TGTGCCAGCAGCCTCTACCCGGGACTTTCCTACAATGAGCAGTTCTTC
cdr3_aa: CASSLYPGLSYNEQFF

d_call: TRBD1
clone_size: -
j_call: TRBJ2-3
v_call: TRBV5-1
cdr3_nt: TGCGCCAGCGGCCGGGACAGAGAGAGGGATACGCAGTATTTT
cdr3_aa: CASGRDRERDTQYF

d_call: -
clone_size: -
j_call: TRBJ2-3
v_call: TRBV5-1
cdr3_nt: TGCGCCAGCAGCTTGGGCCAGGGCACGCAGTATTTT
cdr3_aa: CASSLGQGTQYF

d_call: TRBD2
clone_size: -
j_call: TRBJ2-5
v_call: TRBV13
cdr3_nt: TGTGCCAGCAGCTTAGGCCTGTCTAGCGGGACCAAAGAGACCCAGTACTTC
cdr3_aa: CASSLGLSSGTKETQYF

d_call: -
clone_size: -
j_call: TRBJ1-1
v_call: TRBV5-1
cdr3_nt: TGCGCCAGCAGCTTTTTTTCAGTGCTGAACACTGAAGCTTTCTTT
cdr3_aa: CASSFFSVLNTEAFF

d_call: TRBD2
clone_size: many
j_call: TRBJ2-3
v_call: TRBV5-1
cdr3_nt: TGCGCCAGCAGCTCCCCGGCGGGAGGGACAGATACGCAGTATTTT
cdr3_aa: CASSSPAGGTDTQYF

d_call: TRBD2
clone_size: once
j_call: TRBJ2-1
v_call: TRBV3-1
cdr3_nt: TGTGCCAGCAGCCACGTTAGCGGGAACGATGATGAGCAGTTCTTC
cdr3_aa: CASSHVSGNDDEQFF

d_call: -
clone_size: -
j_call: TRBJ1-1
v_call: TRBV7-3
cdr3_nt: TGTGCCAGCAGCTTAACGGCGCAGGGGATCACTGAAGCTTTCTTT
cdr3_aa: CASSLTAQGITEAFF

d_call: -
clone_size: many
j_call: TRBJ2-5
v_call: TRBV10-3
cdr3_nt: TGTGCCATCGGGGTAGGCGTACAAGAGACCCAGTACTTC
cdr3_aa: CAIGVGVQETQYF